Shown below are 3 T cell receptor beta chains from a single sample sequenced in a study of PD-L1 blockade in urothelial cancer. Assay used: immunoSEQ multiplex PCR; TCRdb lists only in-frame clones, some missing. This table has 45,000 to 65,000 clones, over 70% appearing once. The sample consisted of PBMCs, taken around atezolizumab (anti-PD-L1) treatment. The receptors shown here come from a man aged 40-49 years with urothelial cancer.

This CDR3 reads CAWGANTEAFF. CDR3 nucleotides: TGTGCCTGGGGGGCTAACACTGAAGCTTTCTTT. This chain connects TRBV30 to TRBJ1-1, with D possibly being TRBD1 (5 bases). Germline CDR1 GTSNPN, CDR2 SVGIG (reference sequence). The CDR3 contains 11 residues. V was pared by 5 bases and J by 2 bases, with 6 bases between.

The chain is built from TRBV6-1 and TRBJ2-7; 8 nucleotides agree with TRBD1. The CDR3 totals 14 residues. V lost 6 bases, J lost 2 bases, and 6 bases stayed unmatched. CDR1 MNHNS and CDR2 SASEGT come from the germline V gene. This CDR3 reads CASRMTGVAYEQYF. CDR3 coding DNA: TGTGCCAGCAGGATGACAGGGGTCGCCTACGAGCAGTACTTC.

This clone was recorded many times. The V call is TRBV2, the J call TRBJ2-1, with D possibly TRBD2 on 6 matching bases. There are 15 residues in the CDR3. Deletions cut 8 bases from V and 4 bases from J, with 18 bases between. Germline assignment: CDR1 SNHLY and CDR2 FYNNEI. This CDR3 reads CASFLGSSGYNEQFF. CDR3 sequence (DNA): TGTGCCAGCTTCCTCGGGAGCAGCGGTTACAATGAGCAGTTCTTC.